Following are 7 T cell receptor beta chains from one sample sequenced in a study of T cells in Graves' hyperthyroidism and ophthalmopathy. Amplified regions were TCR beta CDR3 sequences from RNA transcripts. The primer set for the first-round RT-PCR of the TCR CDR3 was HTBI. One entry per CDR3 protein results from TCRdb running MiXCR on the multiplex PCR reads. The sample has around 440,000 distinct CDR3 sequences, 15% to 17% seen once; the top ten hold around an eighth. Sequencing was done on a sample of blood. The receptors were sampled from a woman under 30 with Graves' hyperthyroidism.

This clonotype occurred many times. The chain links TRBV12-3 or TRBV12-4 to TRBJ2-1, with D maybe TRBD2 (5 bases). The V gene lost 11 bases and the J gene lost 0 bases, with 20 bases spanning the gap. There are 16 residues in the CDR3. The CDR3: CAGSRGRTLSYNEQFF. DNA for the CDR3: TGTGCCGGGAGCCGTGGGCGGACGCTCTCCTACAATGAGCAGTTCTTC.

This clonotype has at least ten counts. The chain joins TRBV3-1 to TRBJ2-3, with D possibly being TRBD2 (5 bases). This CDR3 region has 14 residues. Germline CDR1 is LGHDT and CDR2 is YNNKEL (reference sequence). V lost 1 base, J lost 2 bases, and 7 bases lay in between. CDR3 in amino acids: CASSQGGPTDTQYF. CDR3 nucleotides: TGTGCCAGCAGCCAAGGAGGGCCCACAGATACGCAGTATTTT.

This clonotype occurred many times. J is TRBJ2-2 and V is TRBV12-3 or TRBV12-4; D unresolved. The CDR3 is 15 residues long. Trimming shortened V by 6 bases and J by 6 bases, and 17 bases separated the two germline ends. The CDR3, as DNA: TGTGCCAGCAGATTAAGTAGTCTTAAGTCCGGGGAGCTGTTTTTT. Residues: CASRLSSLKSGELFF.

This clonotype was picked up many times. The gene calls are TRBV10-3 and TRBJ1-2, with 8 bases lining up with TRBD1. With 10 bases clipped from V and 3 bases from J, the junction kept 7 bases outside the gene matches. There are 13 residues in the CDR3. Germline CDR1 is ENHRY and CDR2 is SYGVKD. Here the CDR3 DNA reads TGTGCCACCGGCTTGGGACAGGACTATGGCTACACCTTC. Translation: CATGLGQDYGYTF.

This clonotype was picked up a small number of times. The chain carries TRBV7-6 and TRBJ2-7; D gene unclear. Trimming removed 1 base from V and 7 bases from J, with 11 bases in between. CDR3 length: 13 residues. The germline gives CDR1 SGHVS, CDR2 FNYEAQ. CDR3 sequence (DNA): TGTGCCAGCAGCTTAGACCCGGTTAGTGAGCAGTACTTC. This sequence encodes CASSLDPVSEQYF.

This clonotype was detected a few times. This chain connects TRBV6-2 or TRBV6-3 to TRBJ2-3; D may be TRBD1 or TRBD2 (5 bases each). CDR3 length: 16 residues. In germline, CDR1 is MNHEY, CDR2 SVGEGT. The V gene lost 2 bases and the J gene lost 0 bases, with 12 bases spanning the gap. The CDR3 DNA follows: TGTGCCAGCAGTTACGGGGGAAGACCTAGCACAGATACGCAGTATTTT. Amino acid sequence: CASSYGGRPSTDTQYF.

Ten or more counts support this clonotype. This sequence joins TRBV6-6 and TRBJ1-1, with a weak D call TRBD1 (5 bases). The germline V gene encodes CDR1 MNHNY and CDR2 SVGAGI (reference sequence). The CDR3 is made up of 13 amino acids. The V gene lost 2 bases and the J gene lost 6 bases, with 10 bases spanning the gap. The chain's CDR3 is CASSYGGAPEAFF. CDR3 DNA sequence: TGTGCCAGCAGTTACGGTGGGGCCCCTGAAGCTTTCTTT.